A single sample gave rise to the 8 T cell receptor beta chains below, sequenced in a study of blood T cells in healthy people across ages. Sample-barcoded 5' priming and a J-beta primer mix drove a second PCR of roughly 6 to 12 cycles. TCRdb re-called the 5' RACE reads with MiXCR, one entry per CDR3 protein. The sample shows roughly 800,000 distinct CDR3 sequences, 58% of them seen only once. The sample was blood. These receptors all stem from a man aged 25 to 40 in good health.

This clonotype has a handful of counts. The chain joins TRBV6-2 or TRBV6-3 to TRBJ2-1; D is ambiguous. V was trimmed by 0 bases and J by 10 bases, leaving 7 bases between them. Looked up from germline, CDR1 is MNHEY and CDR2 is SVGEGT. The CDR3 has 12 amino acids. The CDR3, as DNA: TGTGCCAGCAGTTACTCGAAGGCCGAGCAGTTCTTC. Amino acids: CASSYSKAEQFF.

The chain recombines TRBV12-5 with TRBJ2-5; 8 bases are shared with TRBD1. V trimming: 6 bases; J trimming: 1 base; junction bases outside the gene matches: 4. The CDR3 is 14 amino acids. Germline values: CDR1 LGHNT, CDR2 FRNRAP. CDR3 nucleotides: TGTGCTAGTGGCCTGGACAGGGCCCAAGAGACCCAGTACTTC. This codes for CASGLDRAQETQYF.

This clonotype was recorded a few times. The chain has TRBV10-3 and TRBJ2-2; D call uncertain. Germline lookup yields CDR1 ENHRY and CDR2 SYGVKD. V was cut by 6 bases and J by 6 bases, with 8 bases left in between. CDR3 length: 12 amino acids. The CDR3 sequence: CAIRDVAGELFF. Written as DNA, the CDR3 is TGTGCCATCAGGGATGTTGCCGGGGAGCTGTTTTTT.

The rearrangement joins TRBV20-1 to TRBJ2-7; 7 positions match TRBD2. The CDR3 sequence is 14 residues long. With 1 base clipped from V and 0 bases from J, the junction kept 3 bases outside the gene matches. Per germline, CDR1 DFQATT and CDR2 SNEGSKA (reference sequence). CDR3 sequence: CSARGREDSYEQYF. DNA of the CDR3: TGCAGTGCTAGAGGACGGGAGGACTCCTACGAGCAGTACTTC.

For the CDR3, the DNA is TGTGCCATCAGAGGAGCGGGAGCACCGGGTAAGAATGAGCAGTACTTC. It codes for CAIRGAGAPGKNEQYF. The chain links TRBV10-3 to TRBJ2-5; 8 positions agree with TRBD2. After removal of 6 bases from V and 11 bases from J, the junction contained 20 bases not matched to a gene. Germline CDR1 is ENHRY and CDR2 is SYGVKD. CDR3 length: 16 amino acids.

V usage is TRBV7-9 and J usage is TRBJ1-2; TRBD1 matches at 7 bases. The V gene end was trimmed by 8 bases and the J gene end by 8 bases; junction bases not matched to a gene: 20. This CDR3 is 16 amino acids long. Germline V gene sequence: CDR1 SEHNR, CDR2 FQNEAQ (reference sequence). The CDR3 DNA is TGTGCCAGCGGGAAGATCGAGACAGGGTCGAGGAGGGGCTACACCTTC. This gives the protein CASGKIETGSRRGYTF.

The J gene is TRBJ2-1, the V gene TRBV7-9, with TRBD2 identical over 7 bases. Losses at the gene ends were 3 bases for V and 4 bases for J; bases not matched to a gene: 3. The CDR3 has 14 residues. CDR1 is SEHNR, CDR2 FQNEAQ, per germline (reference sequence). As DNA, the CDR3 is TGTGCCAGCAGCTTTGGGGGGGATTACAATGAGCAGTTCTTC. Translating gives CASSFGGDYNEQFF.

This clonotype was seen a few times. The V call is TRBV15, the J call TRBJ2-1; 9 positions agree with TRBD1. V lost 5 bases to trimming and J lost 6 bases; unmatched junction nucleotides: 11. The CDR3 spans 16 residues. Per germline, CDR1 LNHNV and CDR2 YYDKDF (reference sequence). The CDR3 region has the DNA TGTGCCACCAGCCGTTGGACAGGGGCAAAGTTCAATGAGCAGTTCTTC. This translates into CATSRWTGAKFNEQFF. Drawing the rest from reference TRBV15 and TRBJ2-1, the complete variable domain is DAMVIQNPRYQVTQFGKPVTLSCSQTLNHNVMYWYQQKSSQAPKLLFHYYDKDFNNEADTPDNFQSRRPNTSFCFLDIRSPGLGDTAMYLCATSRWTGAKFNEQFFGPGTRLTVL.